This T cell receptor beta chain was captured in a study of post-analysis software for immune sequencing data. Overall study: In terms of disease course, relapsing-remitting, secondary progressive and progressive-relapsing multiple sclerosis were included.

Study findings and constraints: TRBV5-6, TRBV5-1 and TRBV20-1 were among a handful of TRBV segments more frequent in patients than controls. Significantly lower normalized Chao1 diversity was seen in multiple sclerosis patients than in controls.

TCR beta cDNA libraries included unique molecular identifiers. Some 500,000 cDNA molecules were obtained per 1 to 10 million input T cells. TCRdb re-analysed the PCR reads in MiXCR, keeping a single row per CDR3 protein. The sample shows around 500,000 distinct CDR3 sequences, 30% to 40% of them seen only once. A note on this clonotype: The antigen remains unidentified.

Germline-derived CDR1 and CDR2 are LGHDT and YNNKEL (reference sequence). The CDR3 consists of 14 residues. Sample: blood. The sequence came from a girl aged 2-17 years with multiple sclerosis. The chain links TRBV3-1 to TRBJ2-7; possible D gene TRBD2, 6 bases. The DNA end is more similar to TRBJ2-5, so the J call may be wrong. CDR3 region: CASSQGRHRETQYF. Here the CDR3 DNA reads TGTGCCAGCAGCCAGGGGAGGCACCGGGAGACCCAGTACTTC.